This T cell receptor beta chain comes out of a study of T cell responses to AZD1222 COVID-19 vaccine (dated by TCRdb to the early 2020s). With respect to the entire study: Because spike-specific TCR depth and breadth did not differ between the two schedules, AZD1222 recipients who got a second dose at roughly 4 weeks were pooled with those who got a second dose at roughly 12 weeks. TCR sequencing covered 230 to 250 trial participants: approximately 200 given two doses of AZD1222 and around 26 given two doses of MenACWY control vaccine. Trial participants were enrolled into age subgroups of 18-55, 56-69 and 70-plus years, which contained about 160, 30 and 59 TCR-sequenced participants, respectively.

On the study overall, not on this receptor specifically: No day 14 peak-response samples were available, so repertoires were characterized only after the peak T cell response. A significant rise in spike-specific TCR breadth and depth was observed after two AZD1222 doses relative to day 0 and relative to MenACWY recipients. Conclusions about previously exposed vaccinees were limited because only five to seven AZD1222 recipients were SARS-CoV-2 seropositive at baseline. Participants were mostly white British and included more females than males, and it was suggested by the authors that clonal diversity may have been underestimated. The 56-69-year group was small, and its depth increase did not reach significance, likely because of low power. Reportedly, close to half of the unique spike-specific TCRs recognized epitopes lying outside the regions that are mutated in the B.1.351 and B.1.1.7 variants. Vaccine-associated CD4 TCRs spanned the whole spike protein, with dominant responses in regions 160-218 and 743-854.

With regard to this clone: It lacks a known antigen. There are no base qualities to consult, and no much larger clone falls within one base.

Read against the paper, the sample's time point label means: baseline before first vaccination. Samples from vaccinated people were obtained from the UK trials COV001 and COV002, which included a single-blind randomized controlled phase 2/3 trial of AZD1222 (ChAdOx1 nCoV-19) in healthy adults. Trial participant PBMC samples were collected at day 0 and day 28 after the second dose for TCRbeta chain sequencing. The CDR3 regions of human TCRbeta chains were analyzed by immunosequencing. From the authors' description of their analysis: Repertoire TCRs were matched against a reference library of SARS-CoV-2-specific TCRs generated with the MIRA antigen-specificity platform. Breadth was defined as the fraction of unique TCRs that were SARS-CoV-2-associated. Depth was defined as the fraction of total T cells that were SARS-CoV-2-associated. Using the MIRA data, every spike-specific TCR was mapped to the spike region that the TCR reacted to and assigned to either a CD4 or a CD8 class. Log10-transformed breadth and depth values were compared by one-way ANOVA with Sidak's multiple comparisons tests. TCRdb re-hosts the immuneACCESS table, in-frame sequences only. Its copies lack some clones; in the studies checked, an unresolved V gene accounts for under half of them, and the cause for the rest is not known. V and J calls and clone size follow that table, whereas D and trimming were derived from the DNA. The sample records around 200,000 clones, more than 80% of which are singletons. The ten largest account for approximately 3.9% of the sample.

Trimming leaves V shorter by 6 bases and J shorter by 0 bases, with the junction holding 3 bases beyond the gene matches. The germline V gene (reference sequence) yields LNHDA for CDR1 and SQIVND for CDR2. The CDR3, from cysteine to phenylalanine, totals 15 residues. The kept DNA is CDR3 alone, 45 bases in frame from the first base. This TCR derives from an adult in good health. The chain joins TRBV19 to TRBJ1-5, and TRBD1 aligns with 9 junction nucleotides. The sample consisted of peripheral blood, taken on day 0 of AZD1222 vaccination. The CDR3 reads as follows: CASRDRGGSNQPQHF. The DNA reads as follows: TGTGCCAGTAGAGACAGGGGGGGTAGCAATCAGCCCCAGCATTTT.